A selection of T cell receptor beta chains follows, all from one sample in a study of T cell responses to AZD1222 COVID-19 vaccine. TCRdb's table, derived via immunoSEQ multiplex PCR, lists solely in-frame clones and lacks some. Of around 200,000 clones in the sample, just over 85% were seen once. Sequencing used peripheral blood, obtained on day 0 of AZD1222 vaccination. These receptors originate from an adult in good health. CDR3s include the opening cysteine and the closing phenylalanine or tryptophan. The D gene is left open where the match is weak. The size entry is marked missing in some rows and otherwise reads once, few, many or a size class.

.,TRBJ1-1,TRBV5-4,.,CASSLDGHGYMNTEAFF,TGTGCCAGCAGCTTGGACGGCCACGGTTACATGAACACTGAAGCTTTCTTT
.,TRBJ2-1,TRBV7-3,TRBD2,CASTKGLAGVNEQFF,TGTGCCAGCACCAAAGGACTAGCGGGAGTAAATGAGCAGTTCTTC
once,TRBJ1-2,TRBV12-3/TRBV12-4,TRBD1,CASRETGAYGYTF,TGTGCCAGCAGGGAGACAGGGGCCTATGGCTACACCTTC
.,TRBJ2-7,TRBV7-2,.,CASSSQVSYEQYF,TGTGCCAGCAGCTCACAGGTATCCTACGAGCAGTACTTC
.,TRBJ1-1,TRBV6-5,.,CASSYRDGGNTEAFF,TGTGCCAGCAGTTACCGGGACGGCGGGAACACTGAAGCTTTCTTT
.,TRBJ2-5,TRBV6-6,TRBD1,CASSYSIQGVETQYF,TGTGCCAGCAGTTACTCAATCCAGGGGGTGGAGACCCAGTACTTC
.,TRBJ2-1,TRBV3-1/TRBV3-2,TRBD2,CASSQDLAGVGNEQFF,TGTGCCAGCAGCCAAGATTTAGCGGGAGTAGGGAATGAGCAGTTCTTC
.,TRBJ2-3,TRBV19,TRBD2,CASSGGTPLTDTQYF,TGTGCCAGTAGCGGGGGGACCCCCCTCACAGATACGCAGTATTTT
.,TRBJ1-1,TRBV28,.,CASSLTLAEAFF,TGTGCCAGCAGTTTAACACTCGCTGAAGCTTTCTTT
.,TRBJ2-2,TRBV5-4,TRBD2,CASSPRVAGANTGELFF,TGTGCCAGCAGCCCCCGGGTAGCGGGGGCGAACACCGGGGAGCTGTTTTTT
.,TRBJ2-1,TRBV5-1,.,CASSPDSLGEQFF,TGCGCCAGCAGCCCGGACAGTCTCGGGGAGCAGTTCTTC
.,TRBJ2-1,TRBV6-5,.,CASSYSGGEQFF,TGTGCCAGCAGTTACTCAGGAGGTGAGCAGTTCTTC
.,TRBJ2-7,TRBV20-1,.,CSASSGLSYEQYF,TGCAGTGCTAGTTCAGGATTAAGCTACGAGCAGTACTTC
.,TRBJ1-4,TRBV7-9,.,CAGSLGGGVREKLFF,TGTGCCGGCAGCTTAGGGGGAGGGGTGCGTGAAAAACTGTTTTTT
.,TRBJ2-2,TRBV4-2,.,CASSQDQRQANTGELFF,TGTGCCAGCAGCCAAGATCAAAGGCAGGCGAACACCGGGGAGCTGTTTTTT
.,TRBJ2-7,TRBV23-1,.,CAFYSGQQLYEQYF,TGCGCTTTCTACTCGGGGCAGCAACTTTACGAGCAGTACTTC
.,TRBJ1-5,TRBV27,.,CASRGLGGQPQHF,TGTGCCAGCAGGGGGCTTGGGGGTCAGCCCCAGCATTTT
.,TRBJ1-1,TRBV6-5,TRBD1,CASTQPQGVRAFF,TGTGCCAGCACCCAACCACAGGGGGTTCGAGCTTTCTTT
.,TRBJ1-2,TRBV3-1/TRBV3-2,.,CASSHLPGTPIDGYTF,TGTGCCAGCAGCCACCTCCCCGGGACACCCATTGACGGCTACACCTTC
.,TRBJ1-1,TRBV5-4,.,CASSLGTEVHTEAFF,TGTGCCAGCAGCTTGGGTACGGAAGTACACACTGAAGCTTTCTTT
.,TRBJ2-7,TRBV7-6,.,CASSLVDSREYEQYF,TGTGCCAGCAGCTTAGTTGATTCCAGGGAGTACGAGCAGTACTTC
.,TRBJ2-5,TRBV19,TRBD2,CASSMGLAEQETQYF,TGTGCCAGTAGTATGGGGCTAGCGGAACAAGAGACCCAGTACTTC
.,TRBJ2-2,TRBV10-1,.,CASSADSQNTGELFF,TGCGCCAGCAGTGCGGACAGCCAGAACACCGGGGAGCTGTTTTTT
.,TRBJ1-1,TRBV12-5,.,CASGWGTDSTEAFF,TGTGCTAGTGGTTGGGGGACGGATAGCACTGAAGCTTTCTTT
.,TRBJ2-4,TRBV7-3,.,CASSLIPRDIQYF,TGTGCCAGCAGCTTAATCCCTAGGGACATTCAGTACTTC
.,TRBJ2-5,TRBV9,TRBD1,CASSVVGDRAWETQYF,TGTGCCAGCAGCGTAGTAGGGGACAGGGCGTGGGAGACCCAGTACTTC
few,TRBJ2-2,TRBV24-1,.,CATSDFSGVLANTGELFF,TGTGCCACCAGTGATTTTTCAGGGGTCCTCGCGAACACCGGGGAGCTGTTTTTT
.,TRBJ2-1,TRBV10-3,TRBD2,CASLKGLAGVNEQFF,TGTGCCTCGCTAAAGGGTCTAGCGGGGGTCAATGAGCAGTTCTTC
.,TRBJ2-1,TRBV10-3,TRBD1,CAISAGSLRDRDNEQFF,TGTGCCATCAGTGCTGGCTCTCTCCGGGACAGGGACAATGAGCAGTTCTTC
.,TRBJ1-2,TRBV7-2,.,CASSLGPVPSSNYGYTF,TGTGCCAGCAGCTTAGGTCCAGTGCCATCCTCTAACTATGGCTACACCTTC
.,TRBJ2-1,TRBV6-5,TRBD2,CASSSTSGGAYNEQFF,TGTGCCAGCAGTTCCACTAGCGGGGGGGCCTACAATGAGCAGTTCTTC
.,TRBJ1-2,TRBV7-2,.,CASSLDAGVGYTF,TGTGCCAGCAGCTTAGATGCCGGGGTTGGCTACACCTTC
.,TRBJ1-1,TRBV11-1,.,CASSPGTNTEAFF,TGTGCCAGCAGCCCCGGGACTAACACTGAAGCTTTCTTT
.,TRBJ1-1,TRBV23-1,.,CASTETGEKGTEAFF,TGCGCCAGCACCGAGACAGGAGAGAAGGGGACTGAAGCTTTCTTT
.,TRBJ1-1,TRBV7-9,.,CASSPQGMSEAFF,TGTGCCAGCAGCCCGCAGGGCATGTCTGAAGCTTTCTTT
.,TRBJ2-1,TRBV5-8,.,CASSLATYNEQFF,TGTGCCAGCAGCTTGGCCACATACAATGAGCAGTTCTTC
.,TRBJ1-3,TRBV2,TRBD1,CASSSWTGGNTIYF,TGTGCCAGCAGTTCCTGGACAGGGGGGAACACCATATATTTT
.,TRBJ2-3,TRBV28,TRBD1,CASSPTRTGGITDTQYF,TGTGCCAGCAGTCCGACCCGGACAGGGGGCATCACAGATACGCAGTATTTT
few,TRBJ1-1,TRBV7-2,.,CASSLLGARNTEAFF,TGTGCCAGCAGCCTTTTAGGGGCTCGGAACACTGAAGCTTTCTTT
.,TRBJ1-3,TRBV19,.,CASSKQHSGNTIYF,TGTGCCAGTAGTAAGCAGCACTCTGGAAACACCATATATTTT
.,TRBJ1-6,TRBV11-2,TRBD1,CASSIRPGTGGTSPLHF,TGTGCCAGCAGCATCAGACCTGGGACAGGGGGTACATCACCCCTCCACTTT
.,TRBJ2-7,TRBV27,TRBD2,CASSWTSGRTEQYF,TGTGCCAGCAGCTGGACTAGCGGGAGAACGGAACAGTACTTC
.,TRBJ1-4,TRBV3-1/TRBV3-2,.,CASSPGGGLEKLFF,TGTGCCAGCAGCCCCGGTGGAGGCCTTGAAAAACTGTTTTTT
.,TRBJ1-2,TRBV7-9,.,CATPQPKQGYYGYTF,TGTGCCACCCCGCAACCCAAACAGGGTTACTATGGCTACACCTTC
.,TRBJ1-2,TRBV5-8,.,CASSLMDNYGYTF,TGTGCCAGCAGCTTGATGGATAACTATGGCTACACCTTC
.,TRBJ1-5,TRBV4-1,.,CASSQAVGGSNQPQHF,TGCGCCAGCAGCCAAGCGGTAGGTGGTAGCAATCAGCCCCAGCATTTT
.,TRBJ2-3,TRBV2,TRBD2,CASSDGTSGRADTQYF,TGTGCCAGCAGTGATGGGACTAGCGGGAGGGCAGATACGCAGTATTTT
once,TRBJ1-1,TRBV7-3,.,CASSWQGSTEAFF,TGTGCCAGCAGCTGGCAGGGGTCCACTGAAGCTTTCTTT